This T cell receptor (beta chain) emerged from a study of blood T cell repertoires in COVID-19. Overall study: The analysed material was cDNA or gDNA that came from T cells, B-cell-depleted T cells, or PBMCs.

Clones were sequenced by immunoSEQ multiplex PCR, and TCRdb holds only the in-frame ones, with some missing. This repertoire shows approximately 150,000 clones, around 90% found once; its top ten account for about 4%. The CDR3 is 15 amino acids. Germline assignment: CDR1 ENHRY and CDR2 SYGVKD. V lost 6 bases to trimming and J lost 2 bases, with 14 bases between them. The study recruited people aged about 18 to 90 years across about two dozen US areas. This rearrangement joins TRBV10-3 to TRBJ1-3, with D perhaps TRBD1 (5 bases). The clonotype comes from a woman aged 40-49 years who had been exposed to COVID-19. Sequencing was done on a sample of PBMCs or T cells enriched from blood (not recorded which). Written as DNA, the CDR3 is TGTGCCATCAGGAGTGAGGGACTAGCTGGAAACACCATATATTTT. Translation: CAIRSEGLAGNTIYF.